Each of the 27 T cell receptor beta chains below was sequenced from the same sample in a study of blood T cell repertoires in COVID-19 (dated by TCRdb to about 2020). Libraries were constructed by the immunoSEQ multiplex PCR assay. Drawn from immuneACCESS, this table holds only the in-frame rearrangements with V and J called that TCRdb kept. Clones are partly lost; checked studies trace under half to an unresolved V gene and leave the rest unexplained. The sample table contains around 100,000 clones; only one count was recorded for 75% to 90% of them. In total, the top ten clones hold 10% to 15% of the sample. Sequencing was done on a sample of peripheral blood. These receptors were taken from a human donor in a cohort sampled during active or convalescent COVID-19.

In its sample, this clone was seen a few times. The chain links TRBV11-2 to TRBJ2-7; D is unclear. CDR1 and CDR2 from the germline V gene are SGHAT and FQNNGV. The ends were cut back, 3 bases at V and 3 bases at J, with 9 bases in the middle. The CDR3 is 13 amino acids. DNA of the CDR3: TGTGCCAGCAGCTTCCACACCGACTACGAGCAGTACTTC. Translation gives CASSFHTDYEQYF. Full variable domain (remainder filled in from reference TRBV11-2 and TRBJ2-7): EAGVAQSPRYKIIEKRQSVAFWCNPISGHATLYWYQQILGQGPKLLIQFQNNGVVDDSQLPKDRFSAERLKGVDSTLKIQPAKLEDSAVYLCASSFHTDYEQYFGPGTRLTVT.

A few counts support this clone. The chain employs TRBV5-5 and TRBJ2-7; no firm D call. The CDR3 is 12 amino acids. V lost 4 bases and J 3 bases, leaving 8 bases between the germline ends. The V gene's germline CDR1 is SGHKS and CDR2 YYEKEE (reference sequence). CDR3 sequence: CASSPTYYEQYF. The CDR3 DNA sequence: TGTGCCAGCAGCCCCACCTACTACGAGCAGTACTTC. Variable domain in full (rest from reference TRBV5-5 and TRBJ2-7): DAGVTQSPTHLIKTRGQQVTLRCSPISGHKSVSWYQQVLGQGPQFIFQYYEKEERGRGNFPDRFSARQFPNYSSELNVNALLLGDSALYLCASSPTYYEQYFGPGTRLTVT.

The gene calls are TRBV7-8 and TRBJ2-1, with D tentatively TRBD2 (7 bases). Per germline, CDR1 SGHVS and CDR2 FQNEAQ. Trimming took off 3 bases at V and 6 bases at J, with 12 bases between the two ends. The CDR3 is made up of 14 amino acids. This CDR3 is CASSFRGGFNEQFF. For the CDR3, the DNA is TGTGCCAGCAGCTTCCGCGGGGGCTTCAATGAGCAGTTCTTC.

The chain combines TRBV19 with TRBJ1-1; D unresolved. V shed 0 bases and J shed 1 base, with 9 bases lying between them. The length of the CDR3 is 15 residues. The germline V gene encodes CDR1 LNHDA and CDR2 SQIVND (reference sequence). The CDR3 sequence: CASSIDPRSNTEAFF. The CDR3 bases are TGTGCCAGTAGTATAGATCCGAGATCGAACACTGAAGCTTTCTTT.

This clone was counted only a few times. J is TRBJ2-7 and V is TRBV12-1; TRBD2, the D gene given by the table, was not confirmed from the DNA. TRBV12-1 is flagged as a pseudogene. The CDR3 is made up of 14 amino acids. CDR3 in DNA: TGTGCCAGCAGCTATCCAAAGAGCTCTGCCGAGCAGTACTTC. Its protein product is CASSYPKSSAEQYF.

The chain couples TRBV2 to TRBJ1-5, with 12 nucleotides matching TRBD1. This CDR3 is 15 amino acids long. J was trimmed by 7 bases and V by 6 bases; bases with no gene match: 7. The germline gives CDR1 SNHLY, CDR2 FYNNEI. The CDR3 nucleotides are TGTGCCAGCAGCAGGGACAGGGGGCAGGGGCAGCCCCAGCATTTT. Encoded protein: CASSRDRGQGQPQHF.

The chain has TRBV5-6 and TRBJ2-7; 10 bases are shared with TRBD2. Germline CDR1 is SGHDT and CDR2 is YYEEEE. The length of the CDR3 is 15 residues. J gave up 4 bases and V 3 bases, and 7 bases lay outside the gene matches. CDR3: CASSYPGLAQYEQYF. CDR3 nucleotide sequence: TGTGCCAGCAGCTATCCGGGACTAGCGCAGTACGAGCAGTACTTC.

The V gene is TRBV5-1, the J gene TRBJ1-2; TRBD1 is a possible D gene (6 bases). The germline V and J ends were trimmed by 4 bases and 6 bases, with 19 bases remaining between them. This CDR3 spans 15 amino acids. Germline assignment: CDR1 SGHRS and CDR2 YFSETQ. CDR3 in DNA: TGCGCCAGCAGCGGAACGACAGGCCGCCTCGATGGCTACACCTTC. It is translated as CASSGTTGRLDGYTF.

V and J are TRBV6-5 and TRBJ2-1, with D perhaps TRBD2 (5 bases). This CDR3 is built from 11 residues. V lost 10 bases to trimming and J lost 7 bases, with 11 bases between them. CDR1 and CDR2 (germline): MNHEY, SVGAGI. The CDR3 DNA sequence: TGTGCCACCGAACGGGGAAATGAGCAGTTCTTC. Translating gives CATERGNEQFF.

With regard to this clone: Other DNA sequences in the same sample also yield this CDR3. The gene calls are TRBV5-1 and TRBJ1-5; no definite D call. The ends were cut back, 0 bases at V and 4 bases at J, with 8 bases in the middle. The CDR3 length is 14 residues. In germline, CDR1 is SGHRS, CDR2 YFSETQ. In nucleotides, the CDR3 is TGCGCCAGCAGCTTGGTCGGGGAGAATCAGCCCCAGCATTTT. Protein: CASSLVGENQPQHF.

The V gene is TRBV6-2 or TRBV6-3, the J gene TRBJ2-1, with D perhaps matching TRBD1 (5 bases). The CDR3 is 12 residues long. Germline-derived CDR1 and CDR2 are MNHEY and SVGEGT. Between the trimmed V and J ends, which lost 6 bases and 7 bases, there was a span of 10 bases. For the CDR3, the DNA is TGTGCCAGCAGCCTACCAGGGAATGAGCAGTTCTTC. Amino acids: CASSLPGNEQFF.

The chain carries TRBV4-1 and TRBJ1-1, with 7 bases lining up with TRBD1. CDR1 is MGHRA, CDR2 YSYEKL, per germline. The CDR3 covers 17 residues. V trimming: 2 bases; J trimming: 1 base; junction bases outside the gene matches: 10. The CDR3 protein is CASSQLPGTVPNTEAFF. CDR3 DNA: TGCGCCAGCAGCCAACTGCCCGGGACAGTCCCGAACACTGAAGCTTTCTTT.

The J gene is TRBJ2-7, the V gene TRBV18; 10 bases are a match to TRBD2. The CDR3 totals 15 residues. Germline V CDR1 and CDR2: KGHSH, LQKENI. The V gene end was trimmed by 1 base and the J gene end by 4 bases; junction bases not matched to a gene: 4. The CDR3 DNA sequence: TGTGCCAGCTCACCACAAGCGGGGGGGCCTTACGAGCAGTACTTC. It encodes CASSPQAGGPYEQYF.

This clone came up a few times. The V and J genes are TRBV30 and TRBJ1-4; perhaps TRBD1 as D (5 bases). Germline CDR1 reads GTSNPN; CDR2 reads SVGIG (reference sequence). V was shortened by 2 bases and J by 4 bases, with 11 bases between the two germline ends. The CDR3 is made up of 14 amino acids. CDR3 sequence reads: CAWSRTNNNEKLFF. The CDR3 nucleotides are TGTGCCTGGAGTCGGACAAATAATAATGAAAAACTGTTTTTT.

CDR3 protein: CATSDRSRTTNEKLFF. CDR3 DNA: TGTGCCACCTCGGACAGATCTAGAACAACTAATGAAAAACTGTTTTTT. The J gene is TRBJ1-4, the V gene TRBV27; weak D call: TRBD1 (6 bases). Germline V gives CDR1 MNHEY, CDR2 SMNVEV (reference sequence). Trimming stripped 10 bases from V and 0 bases from J, with 18 bases between. CDR3 length equals 16 residues.

The chain recombines TRBV6-6 with TRBJ1-5, with no clear D. V was shortened by 6 bases and J by 3 bases, with 15 bases between the two germline ends. CDR3 length equals 15 residues. The V gene's germline CDR1 is MNHNY and CDR2 SVGAGI (reference sequence). The CDR3, as DNA: TGTGCCAGCAGAACACCCGGGAGAGACAATCAGCCCCAGCATTTT. Its protein product is CASRTPGRDNQPQHF.

The genes are TRBV4-2 and TRBJ2-2; D is undetermined. Trimming removed 3 bases from V and 5 bases from J, with 10 bases in between. Germline V CDR1 and CDR2: LGHNA, YNFKEQ. CDR3 length equals 14 residues. In DNA form, the CDR3 reads TGTGCCAGCAGCCAGCTCGAGCGAACCGGGGAGCTGTTTTTT. It codes for CASSQLERTGELFF.

V gene TRBV5-1 combines with J gene TRBJ2-7, with 10 bases lining up with TRBD1. Germline assignment: CDR1 SGHRS and CDR2 YFSETQ. V lost 4 bases to trimming and J lost 3 bases; unmatched junction nucleotides: 13. This CDR3 contains 17 residues. CDR3 sequence reads: CASSLEDRGSFIYEQYF. CDR3 DNA sequence: TGCGCCAGCAGCCTGGAGGACAGGGGGTCTTTTATCTACGAGCAGTACTTC.

The chain recombines TRBV20-1 with TRBJ2-7; TRBD1 is a possible D gene (6 bases). V was trimmed by 3 bases and J by 6 bases, leaving 18 bases between them. The CDR3 runs 14 residues. CDR1 and CDR2 from the germline V gene are DFQATT and SNEGSKA (reference sequence). In nucleotides, the CDR3 is TGCAGTGCTAGTGTTCCCAGGGGAAAGGGCGAGCAGTACTTC. Translation gives CSASVPRGKGEQYF.

This clone was seen only once. Here the CDR3 DNA reads TGTGCCAGCTACACCTCAGCGGGGGGATCCGACAATGAGCAGTTCTTC. Amino acids: CASYTSAGGSDNEQFF. The rearrangement links TRBV27 to TRBJ2-1, with 9 bases that match TRBD2. The germline V gene encodes CDR1 MNHEY and CDR2 SMNVEV (reference sequence). The junction had 13 bases not matched to a gene; V was cut back by 8 bases and J by 5 bases. The CDR3 totals 16 residues.

The rearrangement joins TRBV24-1 to TRBJ2-2; possibly TRBD1 for D (5 bases). V was trimmed by 1 base and J by 2 bases, leaving 10 bases between them. CDR3 length: 16 amino acids. Germline assignment: CDR1 KGHDR and CDR2 SFDVKD. For the CDR3, the DNA is TGTGCCACCAGTGATTTAACAGGACCCAACACCGGGGAGCTGTTTTTT. Translation: CATSDLTGPNTGELFF.

This clone turned up a few times. Here the CDR3 DNA reads TGTGCCAGCAGCCCCCGTGGAGGGCCGATGAGGGGCTACACCTTC. This encodes CASSPRGGPMRGYTF. The chain carries TRBV9 and TRBJ1-2; D not resolved. The CDR3 has 15 residues. Per germline, CDR1 SGDLS and CDR2 YYNGEE. With 4 bases removed from V and 8 bases from J, the gap between germline ends came to 21 bases.

The count of this clone is one. The V gene is TRBV2, the J gene TRBJ1-6; D is unresolved. V gave up 3 bases and J gave up 9 bases, with 9 bases separating them. The CDR3 sequence is 13 residues long. Germline assignment: CDR1 SNHLY and CDR2 FYNNEI. The CDR3 here is CASSDGISSPLHF. CDR3 sequence (DNA): TGTGCCAGCAGTGACGGGATTAGTTCACCCCTCCACTTT. Combining the CDR3 with reference TRBV2 and TRBJ1-6 gives the whole variable domain EPEVTQTPSHQVTQMGQEVILRCVPISNHLYFYWYRQILGQKVEFLVSFYNNEISEKSEIFDDQFSVERPDGSNFTLKIRSTKLEDSAMYFCASSDGISSPLHFGNGTRLTVT.

With respect to this clone: Other DNA sequences in the sample encode the same CDR3. The rearrangement joins TRBV7-9 to TRBJ2-2; 7 positions agree with TRBD1. Trimming at V came to 6 bases and at J to 3 bases, leaving 4 bases not matched to a gene. In germline, CDR1 is SEHNR, CDR2 FQNEAQ (reference sequence). This CDR3 contains 14 residues. The CDR3 is CASRRQGDTGELFF. CDR3 nucleotides: TGTGCCAGCAGAAGACAGGGAGACACCGGGGAGCTGTTTTTT. Complete variable domain (other parts from reference TRBV7-9 and TRBJ2-2): DTGVSQNPRHKITKRGQNVTFRCDPISEHNRLYWYRQTLGQGPEFLTYFQNEAQLEKSRLLSDRFSAERPKGSFSTLEIQRTEQGDSAMYLCASRRQGDTGELFFGEGSRLTVL.

The chain has TRBV6-1 and TRBJ1-1; maybe TRBD1 (5 bases). Per germline, CDR1 MNHNS and CDR2 SASEGT. This CDR3 is 14 amino acids long. V shed 3 bases and J shed 4 bases, with 12 bases lying between them. This CDR3 reads CASSDRVGGTEAFF. CDR3 coding DNA: TGTGCCAGCAGTGACCGGGTGGGGGGCACTGAAGCTTTCTTT.

The V and J genes are TRBV7-3 and TRBJ2-1; possibly TRBD2 for D (7 bases). The CDR3 is 17 amino acids. The V gene's germline CDR1 is SGHTA and CDR2 FQGTGA. V dropped 5 bases and J dropped 5 bases, with 22 bases sitting between them. The CDR3 loop is CASSVDTGRGSNNEQFF. The DNA for the CDR3 is TGTGCCAGCAGCGTTGATACAGGGCGGGGGAGCAACAATGAGCAGTTCTTC.

This clone was observed many times. The genes are TRBV4-3 and TRBJ2-7, with 7 bases matching TRBD1. Looked up from germline, CDR1 is LGHNA and CDR2 is YSLEER. Trimming removed 7 bases from V and 2 bases from J; junction bases left unmatched: 8. The CDR3 runs to 14 residues. CDR3 protein: CASTKHRGTYEQYF. CDR3 in DNA: TGCGCCAGCACAAAACACAGGGGAACCTACGAGCAGTACTTC.